The 21 T cell receptor beta chains in this list originate from one sample, sequenced in a study of blood T cell repertoires in COVID-19. Only in-frame clones appear in the TCRdb table, and some are missing; sequencing was by immunoSEQ multiplex PCR. The table lists about 160,000 clones, approximately 84% of them singletons. Sequenced material: peripheral blood. These receptors originate from a man in his forties or fifties with acute or convalescent COVID-19.

The rearrangement joins TRBV6-5 to TRBJ1-2, with TRBD1 as a possible D gene (6 bases). The CDR3 consists of 14 residues. The germline V and J ends were trimmed by 6 bases and 2 bases, with 13 bases remaining between them. CDR1 is MNHEY, CDR2 SVGAGI, per germline. The CDR3 DNA is TGTGCCAGCAGGGTCGGGGGGGGCAACTATGGCTACACCTTC. It is translated as CASRVGGGNYGYTF.

The J gene is TRBJ2-7, the V gene TRBV3-1 (or the pseudogene TRBV3-2); 8 bases are a match to TRBD1. CDR3 length: 15 amino acids. V gave up 4 bases and J gave up 5 bases; unmatched junction bases: 10. Per germline, CDR1 LGHDT and CDR2 YNNKEL (reference sequence). The CDR3 DNA reads as TGTGCCAGCAGCCCTACGGACAGGGTTGGGAACGAGCAGTACTTC. Its translation: CASSPTDRVGNEQYF.

This rearrangement joins TRBV18 to TRBJ1-3; possibly TRBD1 for D (6 bases). Trimming removed 4 bases from V and 0 bases from J, with 16 bases in between. This CDR3 contains 17 residues. CDR1 KGHSH and CDR2 LQKENI come from the germline V gene. CDR3 loop: CASSQTGKTRSGNTIYF. The DNA for the CDR3 is TGTGCCAGCTCACAAACAGGGAAAACACGCTCTGGAAACACCATATATTTT. Together with reference TRBV18 and TRBJ1-3, the CDR3 gives the full variable domain: NAGVMQNPRHLVRRRGQEARLRCSPMKGHSHVYWYRQLPEEGLKFMVYLQKENIIDESGMPKERFSAEFPKEGPSILRIQQVVRGDSAAYFCASSQTGKTRSGNTIYFGEGSWLTVV.

The chain joins TRBV5-4 to TRBJ1-1; the D gene is possibly TRBD1 (5 bases). Between the trimmed V and J ends, which lost 1 base and 11 bases, there was a span of 12 bases. CDR1 SGHNT and CDR2 YYREEE come from the germline V gene (reference sequence). This CDR3 contains 12 residues. CDR3 nucleotide sequence: TGTGCCAGCAGCTTGAGGGGAAACGCGGCTTTCTTT. Translated, it gives CASSLRGNAAFF.

This chain links TRBV12-3 or TRBV12-4 with TRBJ1-1; maybe TRBD1 (5 bases). The ends were cut back, 5 bases at V and 8 bases at J, with 12 bases in the middle. This CDR3 is built from 12 residues. The CDR3 bases are TGTGCCAGCAGTCCGACCCGACAGGAAGCTTTCTTT. Its translation is CASSPTRQEAFF.

The chain couples TRBV7-2 to TRBJ2-1; 7 bases are shared with TRBD1. The trim removed 5 bases at V and 6 bases at J, leaving 10 bases unmatched. Germline assignment: CDR1 SGHTA and CDR2 FQGNSA. The CDR3 spans 15 residues. In DNA form, the CDR3 reads TGTGCCAGCAGCCCCCGGGACAGTGGGGCCAATGAGCAGTTCTTC. It yields the protein CASSPRDSGANEQFF.

In its sample, this clone was seen once. The rearrangement joins TRBV6-5 to TRBJ1-4; D is ambiguous. Looked up from germline, CDR1 is MNHEY and CDR2 is SVGAGI. V was shortened by 2 bases and J by 3 bases, with 7 bases between the two germline ends. The CDR3 loop spans 14 amino acids. CDR3 in amino acids: CASSYGRPNEKLFF. The CDR3 region has the DNA TGTGCCAGCAGTTACGGCAGGCCTAATGAAAAACTGTTTTTT.

CDR3: CASSPTGDTYEQYF. The DNA of the CDR3 is TGTGCCAGCTCACCAACAGGAGACACCTACGAGCAGTACTTC. The chain links TRBV18 to TRBJ2-7; D may be TRBD1 (5 bases). CDR1 and CDR2 from the germline V gene are KGHSH and LQKENI. The CDR3 loop spans 14 amino acids. V lost 2 bases and J 2 bases, leaving 10 bases between the germline ends.

This rearrangement joins TRBV12-3 or TRBV12-4 to TRBJ1-2; 7 positions agree with TRBD1. Trimming removed 5 bases from V and 1 base from J; junction bases left unmatched: 1. The CDR3 length is 13 residues. CDR3 residues: CASSRQGNYGYTF. The CDR3, as DNA: TGTGCCAGCAGTCGACAGGGTAACTATGGCTACACCTTC.

The genes are TRBV4-1 and TRBJ1-1, with 9 positions matching TRBD1. The CDR3 totals 15 residues. Germline V gene data show CDR1 as MGHRA and CDR2 as YSYEKL. V was clipped by 2 bases and J by 5 bases; unmatched bases: 6. CDR3 protein: CASSQLTGGLTEAFF. In nucleotides, the CDR3 is TGCGCCAGCAGCCAACTCACAGGGGGCTTGACTGAAGCTTTCTTT.

The V call is TRBV9, the J call TRBJ2-1; tentative D call: TRBD2 (6 bases). There are 15 residues in the CDR3. The germline V gene has CDR1 SGDLS and CDR2 YYNGEE. Between the trimmed V and J ends, which lost 0 bases and 5 bases, there was a span of 12 bases. CDR3 in amino acids: CASSVVGSGDNEQFF. The CDR3 DNA reads TGTGCCAGCAGCGTAGTAGGTAGCGGAGACAATGAGCAGTTCTTC.

The V gene is TRBV5-6, the J gene TRBJ2-7; 8 nucleotides align to TRBD1. J was trimmed by 0 bases and V by 4 bases; bases with no gene match: 6. The CDR3 has 15 residues. Looked up from germline, CDR1 is SGHDT and CDR2 is YYEEEE. CDR3 DNA sequence: TGTGCCAGCAGCACGGGACAGGTTTACTCCTACGAGCAGTACTTC. It specifies CASSTGQVYSYEQYF.

This rearrangement joins TRBV19 to TRBJ2-6; maybe TRBD2 (5 bases). From germline, CDR1 is LNHDA and CDR2 SQIVND (reference sequence). The length of the CDR3 is 15 residues. V lost 3 bases and J 0 bases, leaving 6 bases between the germline ends. As DNA, the CDR3 is TGTGCCAGTAGTATCAGCGGCTCTGGGGCCAACGTCCTGACTTTC. Translated, it gives CASSISGSGANVLTF.

The chain joins TRBV18 to TRBJ1-2, with D unclear. CDR3 length: 16 residues. Trimming removed 5 bases at V and 0 bases at J, with 16 bases between. CDR1 and CDR2 from the germline V gene are KGHSH and LQKENI. The CDR3 DNA is TGTGCCAGCTCATGGCAGGCCACGGGAGCTAACTATGGCTACACCTTC. As protein: CASSWQATGANYGYTF.

This clone has only a few counts. This rearrangement joins TRBV9 to TRBJ2-5, with TRBD1 matching over 8 bases. The CDR3 is made up of 14 amino acids. V shed 4 bases, J shed 5 bases, and the junction held 7 bases outside the gene matches. The germline V gene encodes CDR1 SGDLS and CDR2 YYNGEE. CDR3 protein: CASSFQGAGETQYF. The CDR3, as DNA: TGTGCCAGCAGCTTCCAGGGGGCAGGGGAGACCCAGTACTTC.

This clone occurred a few times. The V and J genes are TRBV29-1 and TRBJ2-7; 8 bases are a match to TRBD1. This CDR3 spans 15 amino acids. The junction had 9 bases not matched to a gene; V was cut back by 5 bases and J by 0 bases. The V gene's germline CDR1 is SQVTM and CDR2 ANQGSEA. This chain's CDR3 is CSVWDGTGFSYEQYF. In DNA, the CDR3 is TGCAGCGTTTGGGATGGGACAGGCTTCTCCTACGAGCAGTACTTC.

The chain carries TRBV5-1 and TRBJ2-7; D may be TRBD1 (6 bases). There are 13 residues in the CDR3. The germline CDR1 and CDR2 sequences are SGHRS and YFSETQ. Deletions cut 4 bases from V and 9 bases from J, with 17 bases between. For the CDR3, the DNA is TGCGCCAGCAGCGTGGACAGCTCTACGAGGCAGTACTTC. Residues: CASSVDSSTRQYF.

The chain links TRBV7-8 to TRBJ1-5, with 8 bases lining up with TRBD1. CDR3 length: 15 amino acids. The J segment lost 5 bases and the V segment lost 5 bases, leaving 8 bases of the junction unmatched. Per germline, CDR1 SGHVS and CDR2 FQNEAQ. CDR3 sequence (DNA): TGTGCCAGCAGCACCGACAGGGGATTGGATCAGCCCCAGCATTTT. This codes for CASSTDRGLDQPQHF.

A word on this clone: The sample holds other DNA sequences that translate to the same CDR3. This chain joins TRBV7-2 and TRBJ1-2, with D possibly TRBD1 on 5 matching bases. The CDR3 runs 13 residues. The V gene lost 6 bases and the J gene lost 2 bases, with 10 bases spanning the gap. Germline loops: CDR1 SGHTA, CDR2 FQGNSA. The CDR3 region has the DNA TGTGCCAGCAGTCCCGACAGCAACTATGGCTACACCTTC. Protein: CASSPDSNYGYTF.

CDR3 DNA: TGTGCCAGCAGGCAACAGAGCACTGAAGCTTTCTTT. Translation gives CASRQQSTEAFF. The V and J genes are TRBV6-5 and TRBJ1-1; D not resolved. The V gene's germline CDR1 is MNHEY and CDR2 SVGAGI. This CDR3 is 12 amino acids long. V shed 6 bases and J shed 4 bases, with 9 bases lying between them.

In its sample, this clone was seen a few times. The chain couples TRBV9 to TRBJ2-7, with unresolved D. V was clipped by 0 bases and J by 4 bases, with 23 bases between them. The CDR3 is 18 amino acids. CDR1 is SGDLS, CDR2 YYNGEE, per germline. CDR3 amino acids: CASSVGSALGPRTYEQYF. CDR3 sequence (DNA): TGTGCCAGCAGCGTAGGGTCAGCCTTGGGCCCCAGAACATACGAGCAGTACTTC.